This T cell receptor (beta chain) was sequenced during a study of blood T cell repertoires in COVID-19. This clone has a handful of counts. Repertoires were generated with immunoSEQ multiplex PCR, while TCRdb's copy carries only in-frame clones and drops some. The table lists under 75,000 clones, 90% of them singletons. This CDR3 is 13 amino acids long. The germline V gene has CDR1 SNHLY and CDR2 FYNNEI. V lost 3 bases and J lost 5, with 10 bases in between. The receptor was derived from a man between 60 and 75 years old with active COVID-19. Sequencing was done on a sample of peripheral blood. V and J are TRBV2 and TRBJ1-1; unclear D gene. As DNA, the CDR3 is TGTGCCAGCAGTGAGAGTTGGGAGACTGAAGCTTTCTTT. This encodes CASSESWETEAFF.